These 13 T cell receptor beta chains were sequenced from one sample in a study of T cells in women clearing cervical HPV infection. Libraries were prepared by immunoSEQ multiplex PCR; TCRdb keeps only in-frame clonotypes and omits some of them. This sample's table reports about 39,000 clones. Material: blood buffy coat. The receptors here all came from a woman between 18 and 69 years old with a cervical HPV16 infection that either progressed to CIN3+ or cleared (not recorded which).

Comments on this clone: The read ends 3 residues before the CDR3 terminus; that terminus is restored from the germline J gene. The chain employs TRBV18 and TRBJ1-4; D perhaps matches TRBD1 (6 bases). The CDR3 is 14 residues long. V shed 6 bases and J shed 5 bases, with 13 bases lying between them. CDR1 is KGHSH, CDR2 LQKENI, per germline. Partial CDR3 DNA: TGTGCCAGCTCCGCCCAGGGGAAAAATGAAAAA. It encodes CASSAQGKNEK. The whole CDR3 is CASSAQGKNEKLFF.

With regard to this clone: The read comes to an end 3 residues before the CDR3 does, leaving the germline J gene to fill in the end. The rearrangement joins TRBV19 to TRBJ1-6; TRBD1 aligns across 8 bases. This CDR3 is 13 amino acids long. Looked up from germline, CDR1 is LNHDA and CDR2 is SQIVND (reference sequence). V lost 8 bases, J lost 8 bases, and 5 bases stayed unmatched. The CDR3 DNA, read in part, is TGTGCCAGTTCAGGGGGCTTTGATTCACCC. Translated, it gives CASSGGFDSP. The whole CDR3 protein is CASSGGFDSPLHF. The full variable domain, its missing parts supplied by reference TRBV19 and TRBJ1-6, is DGGITQSPKYLFRKEGQNVTLSCEQNLNHDAMYWYRQDPGQGLRLIYYSQIVNDFQKGDIAEGYSVSREKKESFPLTVTSAQKNPTAFYLCASSGGFDSPLHFGNGTRLTVT.

As to this clone: Read sequence stops 3 residues before the CDR3 end, and the germline J gene provides the missing end. This sample also contains other DNA sequences that code for the same CDR3. The chain recombines TRBV6-2 or TRBV6-3 with TRBJ1-5, with 11 bases lining up with TRBD1. The CDR3 sequence is 14 residues long. The V gene's germline CDR1 is MNHEY and CDR2 SVGEGT. V was clipped by 7 bases and J by 7 bases; unmatched bases: 6. The CDR3 bases that were read are TGTGCCAGCACCCTGGACAGGGGGCAGCAGCCC. It encodes CASTLDRGQQP. The full CDR3 reads CASTLDRGQQPQHF.

Remarks on this clone: The read halts 3 residues ahead of the CDR3 end, with the missing end drawn from the germline J gene. This chain connects TRBV19 to TRBJ1-2; D is uncertain. With 3 bases removed from V and 2 bases from J, the gap between germline ends came to 13 bases. CDR1 is LNHDA, CDR2 SQIVND, per germline (reference sequence). CDR3 length: 15 residues. The CDR3 spells CASSIKGLLNYGYTF. CDR3 DNA, as far as it was read: TGTGCCAGTAGTATTAAAGGACTGTTGAACTATGGC.

The CDR3 reads CASSPGPRGTNEQFF. The CDR3 DNA, read in part, is TGTGCCAGCTCACCAGGCCCCCGGGGGACTAATGAG. V usage is TRBV18 and J usage is TRBJ2-1; maybe TRBD2 (6 bases). Read sequence stops 3 residues before the CDR3 end, and the germline J gene provides the missing end. The CDR3 is 15 amino acids. V lost 2 bases, J lost 7 bases, and 15 bases lay in between. The V gene's germline CDR1 is KGHSH and CDR2 LQKENI.

Note on this clone: The read ends 3 residues early relative to the CDR3; the germline J gene fills the gap. The V and J genes are TRBV12-3 or TRBV12-4 and TRBJ1-1; D is unclear. The V and J ends lost 2 bases and 1 base respectively, with 8 bases between them. This CDR3 has 14 residues. CDR3 in amino acids: CASSLKQSNTEAFF. Partial CDR3 DNA: TGTGCCAGCAGTTTAAAACAGTCGAACACTGAA.

Concerning this clone: The CDR3 goes on 3 residues after the read ends, and that part is filled in from the germline J gene. This chain joins TRBV5-6 and TRBJ1-1, with a possible D match to TRBD1 (5 bases). In germline, CDR1 is SGHDT, CDR2 YYEEEE. The CDR3 sequence is 15 residues long. V gave up 4 bases and J gave up 0 bases, with 13 bases separating them. CDR3: CASSRGGGVNTEAFF. The part of the CDR3 DNA that was read is TGTGCCAGCAGCCGGGGGGGAGGGGTGAACACTGAA.

Notes on this clone: Read data end 3 residues before the CDR3 end; the end is taken from the germline J gene. The chain employs TRBV20-1 and TRBJ2-2, with 12 bases aligning to TRBD2. Per the germline V gene, CDR1 is DFQATT and CDR2 is SNEGSKA (reference sequence). The length of the CDR3 is 16 residues. The junction had 11 bases not matched to a gene; V was cut back by 8 bases and J by 4 bases. The CDR3 bases that were read are TGCAGTCCGCTAGGGACTAGCGGGTTCTGCACCGGGGAG. Translation gives CSPLGTSGFCTGE. The CDR3 in full is CSPLGTSGFCTGELFF.

Note on this clone: The observed sequence ends 3 residues before the CDR3 terminus, with the missing tail filled in from the germline J gene. The rearrangement links TRBV19 to TRBJ2-7; TRBD1 matches 7 bases. This CDR3 has 14 amino acids. In germline, CDR1 is LNHDA, CDR2 SQIVND (reference sequence). The ends lost 0 bases at V and 3 bases at J; junction bases unmatched: 2. The DNA read from the CDR3 is TGTGCCAGTAGTATAGAGGACAGGAACTACGAG. Translated: CASSIEDRNYE. The CDR3 reads in full as CASSIEDRNYEQYF.

With respect to this clone: The read falls 3 residues short of the CDR3 end, and the missing part is taken from the germline J gene. The chain has TRBV6-1 and TRBJ2-7; TRBD1 matches at 7 bases. Per germline, CDR1 MNHNS and CDR2 SASEGT. Trimming cost V 3 bases and J 5 bases; bases outside gene matches: 4. CDR3 length: 13 amino acids. CDR3 DNA, as far as it was read: TGTGCCAGCAGTGAGAGACAGGGCCACGAG. This codes for CASSERQGHE. In full, the CDR3 is CASSERQGHEQYF.

On this clone: Sequencing ends 3 residues short of the CDR3 end; the germline J gene provides the rest. The V gene is TRBV5-1, the J gene TRBJ2-1; D unclear. CDR1 is SGHRS, CDR2 YFSETQ, per germline. V lost 1 base and J 1 base, leaving 9 bases between the germline ends. This CDR3 has 15 residues. Incomplete CDR3 DNA: TGCGCCAGCAGCTTGACTACCCTATCCTACAATGAG. Translation: CASSLTTLSYNE. The CDR3, in full, reads CASSLTTLSYNEQFF.

On this clone: The CDR3 end is not reached by the read, which stops 3 residues before it; the germline J gene fills it in. The chain is built from TRBV5-1 and TRBJ2-1, with a possible D match to TRBD2 (7 bases). The germline V and J ends were trimmed by 4 bases and 5 bases, with 16 bases remaining between them. Germline V lookup: CDR1 SGHRS, CDR2 YFSETQ. The CDR3 runs to 15 residues. CDR3 sequence reads: CASSIQGGRNNEQFF. The sequenced CDR3 bases are TGCGCCAGCAGCATACAGGGAGGGAGAAACAATGAG.

In the case of this clone: The CDR3 is cut off 3 residues early in the read; its end comes from the germline J gene. The chain employs TRBV5-6 and TRBJ1-2; weak D call: TRBD1 (6 bases). The germline CDR1 and CDR2 sequences are SGHDT and YYEEEE. The CDR3 spans 13 residues. Trimming took 4 bases from V and 5 from J, leaving 12 bases between them. The CDR3 loop reads CASSPTGTYGYTF. The DNA read from the CDR3 is TGTGCCAGCAGCCCCACAGGGACGTATGGC.